This T cell receptor beta chain was identified during a study of blood T cell repertoires in COVID-19. CDR1 and CDR2 from the germline V gene are LGHNA and YSLEER. V was shortened by 0 bases and J by 1 base, with 7 bases between the two germline ends. CDR3 size: 14 residues. Assay: immunoSEQ multiplex PCR; the TCRdb copy retains only in-frame clones and omits some. This table holds around 68,000 clones, roughly 86% found once. The origin of this receptor is a woman in her forties or fifties with acute or convalescent COVID-19. The rearrangement links TRBV4-3 to TRBJ2-7; D remains unclear. Sequencing used peripheral blood. CDR3 residues: CASSQDGLSYEQYF. The CDR3 bases are TGCGCCAGCAGCCAAGACGGTCTTTCCTACGAGCAGTACTTC.